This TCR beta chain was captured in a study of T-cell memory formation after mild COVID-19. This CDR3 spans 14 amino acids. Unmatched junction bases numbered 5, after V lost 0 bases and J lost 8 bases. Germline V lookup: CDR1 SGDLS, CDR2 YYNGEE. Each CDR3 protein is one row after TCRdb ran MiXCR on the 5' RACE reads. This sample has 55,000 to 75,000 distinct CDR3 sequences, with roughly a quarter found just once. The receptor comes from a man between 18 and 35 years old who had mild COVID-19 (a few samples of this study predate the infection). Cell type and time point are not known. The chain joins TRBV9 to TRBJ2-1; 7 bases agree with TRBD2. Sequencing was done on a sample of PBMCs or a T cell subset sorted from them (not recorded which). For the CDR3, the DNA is TGTGCCAGCAGCGTAGTGGGAGGGGCGGATGAGCAGTTCTTC. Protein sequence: CASSVVGGADEQFF.